The rows below give T cell receptor beta chains drawn from one sample of a study of blood T cell repertoires in COVID-19. Assay: immunoSEQ multiplex PCR; the TCRdb copy retains only in-frame clones and omits some. The repertoire has about 270,000 clones, more than 75% of them found once; the top ten carry 1.5% to 2%. Specimen: peripheral blood. The receptors shown here come from a woman in her sixties who had recovered from COVID-19. Both conserved end residues are part of each CDR3. Each record gives: J gene, V gene, CDR3 protein.

j_call: TRBJ2-3; v_call: TRBV7-2; cdr3_aa: CASSPRLAVSTDTQYF
j_call: TRBJ2-7; v_call: TRBV7-6; cdr3_aa: CASSLERQGNYEQYF
j_call: TRBJ2-2; v_call: TRBV7-3; cdr3_aa: CASSSLSTAYTGELFF
j_call: TRBJ2-7; v_call: TRBV5-1; cdr3_aa: CASSEQGQSYEQYF
j_call: TRBJ2-3; v_call: TRBV6-2/TRBV6-3; cdr3_aa: CASSYALAGSTDTQYF
j_call: TRBJ2-7; v_call: TRBV6-1; cdr3_aa: CASSAYPTGTGVSYEQYF
j_call: TRBJ2-7; v_call: TRBV9; cdr3_aa: CASSVRGGEQYF
j_call: TRBJ2-7; v_call: TRBV6-1; cdr3_aa: CASSEGTGAYEQYF
j_call: TRBJ2-5; v_call: TRBV11-2; cdr3_aa: CASSSLRGRETQYF
j_call: TRBJ2-1; v_call: TRBV7-9; cdr3_aa: CASSTTLGARQFF
j_call: TRBJ2-7; v_call: TRBV11-2; cdr3_aa: CASSLDLIGQDFYEQYF
j_call: TRBJ1-1; v_call: TRBV11-3; cdr3_aa: CASSLRTGAGTEAFF
j_call: TRBJ2-5; v_call: TRBV7-9; cdr3_aa: CASSLGTGMQETQYF
j_call: TRBJ2-3; v_call: TRBV6-2/TRBV6-3; cdr3_aa: CASSFRVTDTQYF
j_call: TRBJ2-3; v_call: TRBV9; cdr3_aa: CASSGSGGAWDTQYF
j_call: TRBJ1-1; v_call: TRBV19; cdr3_aa: CASSTGGTAVNTEAFF
j_call: TRBJ1-2; v_call: TRBV6-4; cdr3_aa: CASRAPGGFGYTF
j_call: TRBJ2-1; v_call: TRBV5-5; cdr3_aa: CASSPRGGIYNEQFF
j_call: TRBJ2-1; v_call: TRBV3-1/TRBV3-2; cdr3_aa: CASSQGLALYNEQFF
j_call: TRBJ1-1; v_call: TRBV11-3; cdr3_aa: CASSPRHGEAFF
j_call: TRBJ1-1; v_call: TRBV7-8; cdr3_aa: CASRTGGTEAFF
j_call: TRBJ2-5; v_call: TRBV28; cdr3_aa: CASSPRSGTGGGETQYF
j_call: TRBJ1-5; v_call: TRBV6-5; cdr3_aa: CAAKKDRGDYQPQHF
j_call: TRBJ2-3; v_call: TRBV7-2; cdr3_aa: CASSPRPSGVADTQYF
j_call: TRBJ1-1; v_call: TRBV7-6; cdr3_aa: CASSPRTAWDTEAFF
j_call: TRBJ1-4; v_call: TRBV1; cdr3_aa: CTSSQGPSGAPLNEKLFF
j_call: TRBJ1-5; v_call: TRBV5-1; cdr3_aa: CASSPVDGGNQPQHF
j_call: TRBJ2-3; v_call: TRBV29-1; cdr3_aa: CSVRGSTDTQYF